These T cell receptor beta chains were read from a single sample in a study of early stage breast cancer tumors. Using immunoSEQ multiplex PCR, the repertoire was profiled, and TCRdb retains in-frame clones only, with some absent. The repertoire holds 70,000 or so clones, with more than 70% as singletons. The sample taken for sequencing was blood. These receptors were taken from a person aged 40 to 49 with breast cancer. CDR3s leave out the opening cysteine and the closing phenylalanine or tryptophan. Size is omitted from some rows. Given values are once, few, many or a class for expanded clones.

TRBV19,few,TRBJ2-7,ASSRGGNYEQY
TRBV15,.,TRBJ1-4,ATSRRGDGRF
TRBV19,.,TRBJ1-1,ASRYDTEAF
TRBV9,.,TRBJ2-3,ASSPTEHTQY
TRBV19,.,TRBJ2-1,ASNPLGEGPNNEQF
TRBV11-2,.,TRBJ2-7,ASSQDGRSSYEQY
TRBV5-4,.,TRBJ1-1,ASSSPRDEAF
TRBV18,.,TRBJ2-1,ASSRTQGANGNEQF
TRBV5-4,.,TRBJ2-5,ASSKTGSKRDQETQY
TRBV28,.,TRBJ2-7,ASSFHRRGVPYEQY
TRBV7-2,.,TRBJ2-7,ASSLTGTGRYEQY
TRBV13,.,TRBJ1-2,ASSSTGYKNYGYT
TRBV4-1,few,TRBJ2-1,ASSQSQGFNEQF
TRBV25-1,.,TRBJ1-1,ASSEYRGGTEAF
TRBV10-3,.,TRBJ2-7,AISAGQGYGQY